Described below is a single T cell receptor beta chain sequence and its context. Antigen unknown. It was about 4,000 ng of total RNA that each TCR library used. The unique tags termed UMIs, each holding a 6-nucleotide sample barcode, were added by means of template switching. Each CDR3 protein gets one entry in TCRdb, which reprocessed the 5' RACE reads and gives no DNA. The specimen's table records roughly 160,000 distinct CDR3 sequences. The data are from a study of monozygotic twins with inflammatory bowel disease. Broader study findings: Concordance status among twins (concordant versus discordant) showed no link to repertoire similarity, possibly from limited power.

The CDR3 runs to 13 residues. The chain uses TRBV12-3 or TRBV12-4 and TRBJ2-3; absent DNA, TCRdb's TRBD1 call cannot be checked. Sequenced: blood. This TCR derives from a human donor with ulcerative colitis or Crohn's disease, or a healthy co-twin of an affected twin (not recorded which). CDR3: CASRSLGADTQYF.